Sequencing of this TCR beta chain was carried out in a study of cytomegalovirus exposure and HLA in healthy donors (dated by TCRdb to 2017 to 2019). As for the study more broadly: An earlier analysis of approximately 600 of the donors reported 250 to 350 Gb of sequence data and 100 million to 140 million unique TCR beta sequences from some 180 million T cells. Roughly 5 DR-DQ haplotypes were handled as single units for association and clustering, since linkage in the cohort was strong. The study was designed to test whether signatures of past pathogen exposure could be identified by cataloging public T cell receptors. The later analysis used no new phenotypic data to find candidate immune exposures, relying instead on TCR beta sequences and their occurrence across donors. The T cell repertoires of several hundred subjects were profiled by immunosequencing and related to cytomegalovirus serostatus. Every discovery cohort repertoire had been produced on one sequencing platform. The study combined high-throughput TCR immunosequencing, statistical association of individual TCRs with disease status, and machine learning to predict cytomegalovirus infection status. A later analysis re-examined previously published TCR beta repertoires from more than 650 donors and added high-resolution HLA genotyping to investigate patterns of TCR occurrence. To decide whether each TCR beta V gene segment behaved as functional or pseudogenic, an earlier analysis of approximately 620 of the donors relied on high-throughput TCR beta sequencing. The number of typed donors differed by locus: about 629-630 for A, B, C, DRB1 and DQB1; some 500 for DQA1; fewer than 610 for DPA1; and 450 to 480 for DPB1. Along with the approximately 700-subject first cohort, a separate validation cohort of more than 90 different subjects was used. Alongside the repertoire data, information on donor age, sex, ethnicity and CMV serostatus was compiled. An early release that covered fewer than 800 HLA-typed donors contained about 300 gigabases of sequencing data and tens of millions of unique TCR sequences. Of the 300 to 500 genotyped donors, 70% to 90% were placed in the genetic ancestry cluster associated with self-reported Caucasian donors. HLA typing included class I and class II loci at four-digit resolution. Across approximately 400 genotyped donors of the cohort, an average of approximately 200,000 unique TCR beta nucleotide sequences per donor were sequenced, and 15% to 20% of those sequences were non-productive. A later genetic analysis took genome-wide SNP genotypes for 398 of the 666 donors and used that subset as a discovery cohort.

The germline V gene provides CDR1 SGDLS and CDR2 YYNGEE. From the cysteine up to the phenylalanine, the CDR3 has a length of 12 residues. CDR3 DNA is the only sequence kept; it has 36 bases, read in frame from the first base. The trim is 3 bases for V and 9 bases for J, with a gap of 11 bases between the germline ends. Library preparation used the immunoSEQ multiplex PCR assay. A mixture of 60 forward primers for TCR Vbeta segments and 13 reverse primers for TCR Jbeta segments was used in the multiplex PCR. Amplification of the CDR3 region of rearranged TCR beta genes was performed with a multiplex PCR assay on genomic DNA. The amplified TCR beta libraries were sequenced on the Illumina HiSeq System as 87-base-pair reads. The paper's processing steps were these. A later analysis counted approximately 74 million unique TCR beta chains across the 640 or so repertoires, and 10 million to 12 million of these chains were shared by at least two donors. A nearest-neighbor algorithm error-corrected the raw reads and collapsed the reads into unique sequences, merging closely related sequences to remove PCR and sequencing errors. V, D and J gene segments were assigned by aligning CDR3 sequences to IMGT reference sequences. For a sequence to be retained, at least a six-nucleotide match to both a V gene segment and a J gene segment was required. A rearrangement was called productive if the CDR3 had no stop codons and remained in frame with V and J, and every other rearrangement was called non-productive. CDR3 was defined according to IMGT convention as the region running from the second conserved V-encoded cysteine to the conserved J-encoded phenylalanine. The earlier analysis of about 640 of the donors excluded any sequence lacking an unambiguous match to a single V gene segment. An earlier analysis of 587 of the donors classified V segments as functional when productive rearrangements were above 56.7% and as segregating when the standard deviation between donors was above 5%. A statistical classification framework was built to diagnose cytomegalovirus status from the catalog of TCR beta chain sequences. V and J gene assignment, in a later analysis, came from comparing TCR nucleotide sequences with IMGT/GENE-DB human TR gene sequences. Using the TCRdist pipeline, a later analysis assigned CDR3 sequences along with most-parsimonious VDJ recombination scenarios. In a later analysis, each TCR beta chain was defined by its CDR3 amino acid sequence together with its V-gene family, and reads without a unique V-gene family were excluded. A later analysis removed roughly 590 highly shared, low-generation-probability nucleotide sequences to deal with suspected cross-contamination and a sequencing artifact. For each public chain, a later analysis derived a clonal expansion index from normalized ranks of inferred template counts within each repertoire. In a later analysis, generation probabilities were computed with a VDJ recombination model fitted to out-of-frame rearrangements, and the resulting probabilities were checked against IGoR. Hypergeometric tests were used in a later analysis to score TCR-TCR, TCR-HLA and TCR-CMV co-occurrence, with a repertoire-size bias correction applied to the TCR pairs. In a later analysis, false discovery rates were estimated by permuting HLA or CMV assignments 20 times. In a later analysis, co-occurring TCRs were grouped using DBSCAN, with TCRdist sequence similarity added in when clustering inside HLA-allele-positive subsets. Co-occurrence clustering excluded repertoires with fewer than 30,000 or more than 120,000 public chains, plus five with anomalous nucleotide sharing. The clones in this table, taken by TCRdb from immuneACCESS, are in-frame only. Not every clone is retained; where verified, under half of the shortfall comes from an unresolved V gene, and the cause of the rest is unknown. D and trimming were read from the DNA, whereas the V and J calls and clone size are those reported in that table. This sample comprises approximately 190,000 clones, about 85% of them detected only once. Around 4% of the sample is taken by the ten largest.

What the work shows at the level of the full study, not this receptor alone: Several of the top co-occurrence clusters appeared to be linked to parvovirus B19, influenza, CMV and Epstein-Barr virus, according to a later analysis. The 87-base-pair reads could not distinguish some IMGT-functional V segments, including TRBV6-2 and TRBV6-3, so those segments were excluded. According to a later genetic analysis, donors in an Asian-associated ancestry cluster had fewer N-insertions in productive TCRs than the approximately 700-donor mean. This cohort had only TCR beta chains sequenced, and the lack of alpha or paired-chain data limited which features could be detected. Most TCR sequences were observed very rarely across donors, whereas some public TCRs were present in many individuals. A later analysis found that TCR association rates varied across HLA loci, with DRB1 alleles showing the most associated TCRs and HLA-C alleles the fewest. A further reported finding was that TCR beta sequences accurately predicted the HLA-A and HLA-B alleles for most subjects in the first cohort. In a later analysis, HLA-associated TCR beta chains showed more clonal expansion and lower generation probabilities than non-associated chains that were equally common. Linkage disequilibrium might explain the correlated functional status among segregating V segments, but an unknown experimental factor could not be excluded. V-gene and J-gene trimming of TCR beta chains was associated with a missense DCLRE1C variant in a later genetic analysis, and the association was replicated in an independent cohort. Assigning TCR associations to individual alleles was difficult when HLA alleles, especially DR and DQ, strongly co-occurred. Immune exposure information for the cohort was limited to CMV serostatus. Because counts were too low, around 18 rarely observed V segments, including chromosome 9 orphons, were left out of the earlier analysis of some 600 of the donors. An earlier analysis of several hundred of the donors showed that most TCR beta V segments appeared in productive rearrangements either about 87% or about 30% of the time, which broadly matched IMGT annotations. Because some donors lacked HLA typing at each locus, the association tests relied only on the typed subset. The authors suggested that the approach could potentially be extended to other disease states and immunological phenotypes. Cytomegalovirus status was reported to be diagnosed by the classifier with high specificity and sensitivity in both the original and validation cohorts. The study listed 150 to 200 TCR beta chains as associated with cytomegalovirus. At a false discovery rate of 0.05, a later analysis linked 15,000 to 20,000 TCR beta sequences to specific HLA alleles. The presence/absence analyses assumed that sequencing depth was roughly uniform across donors, and that assumption may not be true. A cluster of highly shared sequence variants was judged likely to represent a technical artifact of the sequencing pipeline. A few of the identified cytomegalovirus-associated TCR beta chains were confirmed in vitro to be specific for cytomegalovirus antigens. A later analysis found that most CMV-associated TCR beta chains appeared HLA-restricted, with HLA associations seemingly driven largely by CMV exposure.

Comments on this clone: The antigen it binds to is not known. There are no base qualities to consult, and no much larger clone falls within one base.

In total, over 600 healthy bone marrow donors made up the cohort. At the time of sampling, every cohort member was nominally healthy, though immune exposures that went unrecorded were likely present. The donor tested CMV seronegative and was one of the 352 seronegative cohort members. Each donor provided a peripheral blood sample, and peripheral blood mononuclear cells were used for TCR beta sequencing. The Qiagen DNeasy Blood Extraction Kit was used to extract genomic DNA from the blood cell samples. Sequences were obtained from PBMCs. This TCR was recovered from a man in his forties or fifties in good health and CMV-seronegative. This chain joins TRBV9 to TRBJ2-3; the D gene remains uncertain. The DNA reads as follows: TGTGCCAGCAGCGCCCGTAGCATCACGCAGTATTTT. This sequence encodes CASSARSITQYF.